This T cell receptor (beta chain) was documented in a study of breast tumors, draining lymph nodes, adjacent tissues. TCRdb ran MiXCR on the multiplex PCR reads and lists one entry per CDR3 protein. The data show 200,000 to 300,000 distinct CDR3 sequences, 30% to 35% seen once. Germline V gives CDR1 MRHNA, CDR2 SNTAGT. The CDR3 extends over 14 amino acids. Unmatched junction bases numbered 5, after V lost 5 bases and J lost 6 bases. Axillary draining lymph nodes of breast cancer patients supplied the node samples. This clonotype was obtained from a female donor with breast cancer. Some clones in this sample may be carry-over from other donors' samples. The chain couples TRBV6-4 to TRBJ1-5, with TRBD1 matching 9 bases. The sequencing input was axillary lymph node tissue. CDR3 coding DNA: TGTGCCAGCAGTTACTACAGGGGGCGTCAGCCCCAGCATTTT. It yields the protein CASSYYRGRQPQHF.